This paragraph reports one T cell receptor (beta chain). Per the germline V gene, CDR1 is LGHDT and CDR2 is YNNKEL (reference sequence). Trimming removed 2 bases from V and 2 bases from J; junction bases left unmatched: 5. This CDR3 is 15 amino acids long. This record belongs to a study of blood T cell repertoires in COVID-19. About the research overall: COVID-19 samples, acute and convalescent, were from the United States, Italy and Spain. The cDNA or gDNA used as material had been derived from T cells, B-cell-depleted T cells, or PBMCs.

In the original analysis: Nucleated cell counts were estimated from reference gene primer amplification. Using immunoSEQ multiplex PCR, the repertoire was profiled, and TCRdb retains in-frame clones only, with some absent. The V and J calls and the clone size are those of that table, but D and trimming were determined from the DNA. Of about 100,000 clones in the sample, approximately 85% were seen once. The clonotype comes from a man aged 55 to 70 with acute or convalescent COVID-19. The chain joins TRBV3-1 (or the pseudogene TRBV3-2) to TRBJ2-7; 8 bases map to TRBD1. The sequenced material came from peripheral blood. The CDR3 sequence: CASSQPDRGAYEQYF. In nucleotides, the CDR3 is TGTGCCAGCAGCCAACCTGACAGGGGAGCCTACGAGCAGTACTTC.